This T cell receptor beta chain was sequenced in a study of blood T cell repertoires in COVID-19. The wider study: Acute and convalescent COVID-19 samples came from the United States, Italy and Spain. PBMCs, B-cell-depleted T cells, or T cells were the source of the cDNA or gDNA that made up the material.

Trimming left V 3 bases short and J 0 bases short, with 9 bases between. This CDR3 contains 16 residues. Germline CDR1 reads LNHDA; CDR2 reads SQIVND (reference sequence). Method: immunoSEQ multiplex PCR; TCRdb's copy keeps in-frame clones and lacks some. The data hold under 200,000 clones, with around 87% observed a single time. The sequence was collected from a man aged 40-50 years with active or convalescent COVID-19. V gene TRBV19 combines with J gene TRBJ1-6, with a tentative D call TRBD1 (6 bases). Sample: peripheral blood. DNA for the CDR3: TGTGCCAGTAGTATTGACAGGAGCTCCTATAATTCACCCCTCCACTTT. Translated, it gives CASSIDRSSYNSPLHF.